This T cell receptor beta chain was sequenced for a study of chemoradiotherapy in HPV16-positive cancers (dated by TCRdb to 2022 to 2024). Describing the broader study: Using functional T-cell assays on cells from a couple of HPV16-positive patients, the researchers defined candidate HPV-specific T-cell clones and common TCR motifs. The candidate HPV-specific TCRs and motifs were then tracked in TCR repertoires from under 100 patients with HPV-related cancers. The study asked whether T-cell immunity against the HPV oncoproteins E6 and E7 changes during chemoradiotherapy and whether it affects survival. Study-wide conclusions, independent of this receptor: Expansion of candidate HPV-specific clones and E7-related TCR motifs was observed in the tumor microenvironment during treatment, whereas no such expansion was observed for non-HPV-specific T cells. Among HPV16-positive patients, expansion of HPV-responsive T cells during chemoradiotherapy was associated with better recurrence-free survival. The functional definition of HPV-specific T cells came from only a couple of HPV16-positive patients, and the survival association was reported for HPV16-positive patients.

Because repertoires were sampled repeatedly during chemoradiotherapy, clonal expansion in the tumor microenvironment could be followed. For this clone: Its binding antigen is unknown. Within one base of it there is no much larger clone, and no base qualities were kept.

Receptor libraries were prepared by the immunoSEQ multiplex PCR assay. In TCRdb, the immuneACCESS table is reduced to in-frame sequences with V and J assigned. These tables do not hold every clone; where another copy was compared, an unresolved V gene accounts for under half, and the others remain unexplained. The sample has around 1,500 clones on record, approximately 85% of them singletons. The top ten hold 5% to 7% of the sample. The CDR3 starts with the cysteine, ends with the phenylalanine, and has 15 residues. The DNA shown is the 45-base CDR3, in frame from base 1. At the junction V is shortened by 0 bases and J by 4 bases; bases outside the gene matches: 4. From the germline V gene, CDR1 is SGDLS and CDR2 is YYNGEE.

The sequenced sample was tumor tissue, obtained from a patient who underwent chemoradiotherapy. The chain links TRBV9 with TRBJ2-5, and TRBD2 aligns with 9 junction nucleotides. The source of this sequence is a human donor with HPV-associated anogenital cancer. CDR3 reads: CASSVDSGRGETQYF. The nucleotide sequence is TGTGCCAGCAGCGTAGATAGCGGGAGAGGAGAGACCCAGTACTTC. Supplemented by the reference TRBV9 and TRBJ2-5 proteins around the CDR3, the complete variable domain is DSGVTQTPKHLITATGQRVTLRCSPRSGDLSVYWYQQSLDQGLQFLIQYYNGEERAKGNILERFSAQQFPDLHSELNLSSLELGDSALYFCASSVDSGRGETQYFGPGTRLLVL.